The T cell receptor (beta chain) described here comes from a study of ipilimumab plus nivolumab after autologous stem cell transplantation. Regarding the study as a whole: Per the authors, repertoire, Treg and microbiota data justify further study.

Note on this clone: Its antigen is unknown.

Dosing: nivolumab 3 mg/kg IV, weeks 1, 4, 7, 10, then every two weeks to week 26. The data were produced by immunoSEQ multiplex PCR, yet TCRdb's version contains in-frame clones alone and is incomplete. The table shows more than 20,000 clones, with about 80% occurring only once. Germline CDR1 and CDR2: LNHNV and YYDKDF (reference sequence). Trimming pared 8 bases from V and 1 base from J, leaving 12 bases between. The CDR3 is 14 amino acids. The clonotype comes from a male donor with diffuse large B-cell lymphoma. The chain carries TRBV15 and TRBJ1-5; no clear D gene. Sequenced here: PBMCs, sampled in a trial of ipilimumab plus nivolumab as post-transplant consolidation. The CDR3 protein is CATGVRESNQPQHF. The CDR3 DNA is TGTGCCACCGGTGTACGGGAGAGCAATCAGCCCCAGCATTTT.